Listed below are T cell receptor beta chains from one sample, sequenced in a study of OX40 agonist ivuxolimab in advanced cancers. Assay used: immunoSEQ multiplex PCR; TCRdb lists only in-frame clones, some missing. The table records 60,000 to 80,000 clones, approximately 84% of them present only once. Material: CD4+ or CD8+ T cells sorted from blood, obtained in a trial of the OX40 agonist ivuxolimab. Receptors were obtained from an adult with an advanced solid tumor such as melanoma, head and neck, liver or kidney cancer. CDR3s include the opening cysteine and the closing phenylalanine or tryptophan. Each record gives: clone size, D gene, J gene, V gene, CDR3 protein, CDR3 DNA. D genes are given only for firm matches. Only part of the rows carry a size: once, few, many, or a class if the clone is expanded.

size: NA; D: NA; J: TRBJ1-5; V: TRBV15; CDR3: CATSRARNSNQPQHF; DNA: TGTGCCACCAGCAGAGCACGGAATAGCAATCAGCCCCAGCATTTT
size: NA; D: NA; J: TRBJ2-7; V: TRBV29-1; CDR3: CSVETRQGPAYEQYF; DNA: TGCAGCGTTGAGACGCGGCAGGGGCCAGCCTACGAGCAGTACTTC
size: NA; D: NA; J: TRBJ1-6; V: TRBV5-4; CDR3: CASSLTLSYNSPLHF; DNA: TGTGCCAGCAGTTTGACCCTCTCCTATAATTCACCCCTCCACTTT
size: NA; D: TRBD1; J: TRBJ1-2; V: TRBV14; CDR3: CASSHPGTGSDYGYTF; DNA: TGTGCCAGCAGCCATCCCGGGACAGGGAGCGACTATGGCTACACCTTC
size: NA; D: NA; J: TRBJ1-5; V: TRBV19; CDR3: CASTPRRERASNQPQHF; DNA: TGTGCCAGTACCCCAAGGAGAGAAAGGGCTAGCAATCAGCCCCAGCATTTT
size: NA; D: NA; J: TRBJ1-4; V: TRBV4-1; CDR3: CASRLDPVANEKLFF; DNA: TGCGCCAGCAGGCTCGACCCCGTAGCTAATGAAAAACTGTTTTTT
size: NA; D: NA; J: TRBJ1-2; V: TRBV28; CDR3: CASSLGQNYGYTF; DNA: TGTGCCAGCAGTTTGGGCCAGAACTATGGCTACACCTTC
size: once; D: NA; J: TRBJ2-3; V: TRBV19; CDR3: CASSIRLLANTDTQYF; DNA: TGTGCCAGTAGTATTCGCCTCTTAGCAAACACAGATACGCAGTATTTT
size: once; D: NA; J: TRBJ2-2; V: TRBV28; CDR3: CASNTPSGELFF; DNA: TGTGCCAGCAACACGCCCTCCGGGGAGCTGTTTTTT
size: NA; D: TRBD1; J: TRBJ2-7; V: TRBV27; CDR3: CASSTERRGPPYEQYF; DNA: TGTGCCAGCAGCACGGAGAGAAGGGGGCCCCCCTACGAGCAGTACTTC
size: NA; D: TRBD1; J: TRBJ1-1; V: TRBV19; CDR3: CATRDRVEAFF; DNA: TGTGCCACCCGGGACAGGGTTGAAGCTTTCTTT
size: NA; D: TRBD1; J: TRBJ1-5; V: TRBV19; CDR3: CASSIGQGVGSSNQPQHF; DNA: TGTGCCAGTAGTATCGGGCAGGGGGTGGGATCCAGCAATCAGCCCCAGCATTTT
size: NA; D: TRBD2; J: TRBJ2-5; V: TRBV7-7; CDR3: CASSPGTSGSQETQYF; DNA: TGTGCCAGCAGCCCCGGGACTAGCGGATCCCAAGAGACCCAGTACTTC
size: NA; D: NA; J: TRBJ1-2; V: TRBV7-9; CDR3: CASSLADRASYGYTF; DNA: TGTGCCAGCAGCTTAGCGGACCGTGCATCCTATGGCTACACCTTC
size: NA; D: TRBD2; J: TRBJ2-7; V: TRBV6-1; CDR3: CASSERLAESYEQYF; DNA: TGTGCCAGCAGTGAGAGACTAGCGGAGTCCTACGAGCAGTACTTC
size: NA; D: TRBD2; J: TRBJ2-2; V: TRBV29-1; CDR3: CSVGGSTNTGELFF; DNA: TGCAGCGTCGGCGGGAGTACGAACACCGGGGAGCTGTTTTTT
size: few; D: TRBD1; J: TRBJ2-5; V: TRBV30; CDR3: CAWSDDRVETQYF; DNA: TGTGCCTGGAGCGATGACAGGGTAGAGACCCAGTACTTC
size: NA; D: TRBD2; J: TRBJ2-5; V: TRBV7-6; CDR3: CASSLRRGETQYF; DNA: TGTGCCAGCAGCTTACGGCGGGGGGAGACCCAGTACTTC
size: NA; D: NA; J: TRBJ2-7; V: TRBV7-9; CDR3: CASSPSTYEQYF; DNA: TGTGCCAGCAGCCCCTCGACTTACGAGCAGTACTTC
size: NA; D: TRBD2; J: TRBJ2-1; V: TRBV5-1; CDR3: CASSLGLAGGLLGNEQFF; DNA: TGCGCCAGCAGCTTGGGACTAGCGGGAGGTCTCTTGGGGAATGAGCAGTTCTTC
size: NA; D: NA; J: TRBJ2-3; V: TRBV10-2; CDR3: CASRESTGGVVPDTQYF; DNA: TGCGCCAGCAGAGAATCCACAGGGGGGGTAGTTCCAGATACGCAGTATTTT
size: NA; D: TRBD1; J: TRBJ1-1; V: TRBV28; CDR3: CASSQPGTGGKAFF; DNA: TGTGCCAGCAGTCAACCCGGGACAGGGGGGAAAGCTTTCTTT
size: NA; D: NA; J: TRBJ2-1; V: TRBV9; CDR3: CASSVDSQYNEQFF; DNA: TGTGCCAGCAGCGTCGACAGCCAGTACAATGAGCAGTTCTTC
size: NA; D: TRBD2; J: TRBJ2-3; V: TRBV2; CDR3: CASSEEGSGGTDTQYF; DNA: TGTGCCAGCAGTGAAGAGGGTAGCGGGGGGACAGATACGCAGTATTTT
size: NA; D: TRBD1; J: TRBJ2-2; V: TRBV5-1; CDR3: CAVSGTENTGELFF; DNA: TGCGCCGTGTCCGGGACAGAGAACACCGGGGAGCTGTTTTTT
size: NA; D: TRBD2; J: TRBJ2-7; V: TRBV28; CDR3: CASMETSGKSYEQYF; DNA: TGTGCCAGCATGGAGACTAGCGGGAAATCCTACGAGCAGTACTTC
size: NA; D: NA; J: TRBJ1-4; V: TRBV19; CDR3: CASSIILIRGREHEKLFF; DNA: TGTGCCAGTAGTATAATCTTAATTCGGGGGCGCGAGCATGAAAAACTGTTTTTT
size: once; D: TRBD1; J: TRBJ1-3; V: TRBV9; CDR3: CASSFRDSGNTIYF; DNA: TGTGCCAGCAGCTTCCGGGACAGTGGAAACACCATATATTTT
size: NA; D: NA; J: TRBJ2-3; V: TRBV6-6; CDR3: CASSQRAAASTDTQYF; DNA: TGTGCCAGCAGTCAACGGGCCGCCGCTAGCACAGATACGCAGTATTTT
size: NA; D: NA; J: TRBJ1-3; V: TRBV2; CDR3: CASSEQYGNTIYF; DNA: TGTGCCAGCAGTGAGCAGTACGGAAACACCATATATTTT
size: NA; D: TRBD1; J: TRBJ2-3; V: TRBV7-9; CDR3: CASSSRDRGTDTQYF; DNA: TGTGCCAGCAGCTCCCGGGACAGGGGAACAGATACGCAGTATTTT
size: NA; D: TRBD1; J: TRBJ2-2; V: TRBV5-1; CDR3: CASRQGQDTGELFF; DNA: TGCGCCAGCAGACAGGGGCAAGACACCGGGGAGCTGTTTTTT
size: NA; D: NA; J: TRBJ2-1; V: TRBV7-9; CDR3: CASSLVGRVPSSYNEQFF; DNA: TGTGCCAGCAGCTTAGTTGGCCGAGTCCCCAGCTCCTACAATGAGCAGTTCTTC
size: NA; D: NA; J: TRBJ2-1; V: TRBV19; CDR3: CASSLSSPARRSNEQFF; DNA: TGTGCCAGTAGTTTGAGCAGCCCCGCTCGTCGTTCTAATGAGCAGTTCTTC
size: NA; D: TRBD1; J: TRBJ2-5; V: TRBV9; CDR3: CASSVGQGPETQYF; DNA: TGTGCCAGCAGCGTGGGACAGGGGCCCGAGACCCAGTACTTC
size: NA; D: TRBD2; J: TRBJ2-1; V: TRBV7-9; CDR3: CASSPQGSGAYNEQFF; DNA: TGTGCCAGCAGCCCCCAAGGCAGCGGGGCCTACAATGAGCAGTTCTTC
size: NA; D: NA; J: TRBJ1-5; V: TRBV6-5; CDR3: CASTLSIGQPQHF; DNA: TGTGCCAGCACTCTGTCAATCGGTCAGCCCCAGCATTTT
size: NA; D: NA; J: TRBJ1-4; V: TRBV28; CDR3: CASRGLDEKLFF; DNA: TGTGCCAGCAGGGGGCTTGATGAAAAACTGTTTTTT
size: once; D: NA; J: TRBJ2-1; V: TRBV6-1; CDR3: CASSARTQSSSYNEQFF; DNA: TGTGCCAGCAGTGCCCGTACTCAGAGTAGCTCCTACAATGAGCAGTTCTTC
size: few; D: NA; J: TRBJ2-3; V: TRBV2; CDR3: CASTLELSGSDTQYF; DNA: TGTGCCAGCACTTTGGAGTTATCCGGGTCAGATACGCAGTATTTT
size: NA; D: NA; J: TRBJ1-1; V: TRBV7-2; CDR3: CASSRNTGIDTEAFF; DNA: TGTGCCAGCAGCCGTAATACAGGGATAGACACTGAAGCTTTCTTT
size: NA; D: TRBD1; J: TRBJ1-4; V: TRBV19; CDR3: CASARSTGIVVTNEKLFF; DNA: TGTGCCAGTGCCAGGTCGACAGGGATTGTGGTAACTAATGAAAAACTGTTTTTT